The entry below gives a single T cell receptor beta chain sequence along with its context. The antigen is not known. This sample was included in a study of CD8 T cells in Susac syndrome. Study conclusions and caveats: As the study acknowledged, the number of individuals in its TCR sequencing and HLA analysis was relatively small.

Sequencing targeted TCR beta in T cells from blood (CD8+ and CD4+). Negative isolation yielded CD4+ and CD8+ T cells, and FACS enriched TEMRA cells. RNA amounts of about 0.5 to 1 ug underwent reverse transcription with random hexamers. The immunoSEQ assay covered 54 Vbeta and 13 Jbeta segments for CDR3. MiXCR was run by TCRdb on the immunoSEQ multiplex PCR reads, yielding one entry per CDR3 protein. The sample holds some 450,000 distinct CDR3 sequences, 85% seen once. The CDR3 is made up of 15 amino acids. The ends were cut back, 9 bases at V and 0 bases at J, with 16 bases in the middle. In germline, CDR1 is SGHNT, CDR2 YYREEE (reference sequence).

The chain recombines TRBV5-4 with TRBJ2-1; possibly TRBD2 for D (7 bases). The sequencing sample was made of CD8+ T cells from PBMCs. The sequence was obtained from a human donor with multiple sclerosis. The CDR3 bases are TGTGCCACTGGGGGGGGACAAAGCTCCTACAATGAGCAGTTCTTC. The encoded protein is CATGGGQSSYNEQFF.